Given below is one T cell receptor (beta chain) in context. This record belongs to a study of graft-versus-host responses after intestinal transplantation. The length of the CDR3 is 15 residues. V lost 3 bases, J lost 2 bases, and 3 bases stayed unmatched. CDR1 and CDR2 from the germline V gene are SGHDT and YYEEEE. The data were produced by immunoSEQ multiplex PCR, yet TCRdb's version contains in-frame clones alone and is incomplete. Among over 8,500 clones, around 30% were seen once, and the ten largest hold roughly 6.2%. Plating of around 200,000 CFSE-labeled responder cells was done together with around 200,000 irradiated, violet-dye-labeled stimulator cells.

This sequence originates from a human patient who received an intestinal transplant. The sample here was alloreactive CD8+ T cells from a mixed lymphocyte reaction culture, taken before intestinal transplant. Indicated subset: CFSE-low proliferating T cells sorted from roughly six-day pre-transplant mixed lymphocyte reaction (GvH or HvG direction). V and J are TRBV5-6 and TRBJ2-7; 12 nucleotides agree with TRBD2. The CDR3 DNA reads TGTGCCAGCAGCTGGGGGACTAGCGGGCCCTACGAGCAGTACTTC. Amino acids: CASSWGTSGPYEQYF.